These T cell receptor beta chains were read from a single sample in a study of shared clonotypes between healthy human individuals. Profiled with immunoSEQ multiplex PCR; TCRdb holds only in-frame clones, not every one. This table has approximately 2,000,000 clones, about 93% appearing once. Sample: naive CD8+ T cells from PBMCs. These receptors all come from a man younger than 35 in good health. Some clones in this sample may be carry-over from other donors' samples. Each CDR3 is given with its conserved first and last residue. D genes are given only for firm matches. Size is stated for part of the rows, as once, few or many counts, or as a class when the clone is expanded.

NA	TRBV23-1	TRBJ2-3	NA	TGCGCCAGCAGTCAACGGGTAGGGGGAGCAGATACGCAGTATTTT	CASSQRVGGADTQYF
NA	TRBV7-9	TRBJ1-1	NA	TGTGCCAGCAGCTTTACCACCACTGAAGCTTTCTTT	CASSFTTTEAFF
NA	TRBV28	TRBJ1-2	once	TGTGCCAGCAGTTTAGCGGCCAGCACCTATGGCTACACCTTC	CASSLAASTYGYTF
NA	TRBV5-8	TRBJ2-7	NA	TGTGCCAGCAGCTTGGCGCTGGGGTGGGACTACGAGCAGTACTTC	CASSLALGWDYEQYF
TRBD2	TRBV9	TRBJ2-1	NA	TGTGCCAGCAGCGACCGGACTAGCGGGAGTCGAAACAATGAGCAGTTCTTC	CASSDRTSGSRNNEQFF
TRBD1	TRBV30	TRBJ2-7	NA	TGTGCCTGGAGTGCCATGAGGGGGCCTACCTACGAGCAGTACTTC	CAWSAMRGPTYEQYF
NA	TRBV19	TRBJ2-1	NA	TGTGCCAGTAGTATAGGGACGGGAAATTACAATGAGCAGTTCTTC	CASSIGTGNYNEQFF
NA	TRBV29-1	TRBJ1-2	NA	TGCAGCGTTGAAGATCCAAATCTCGGTGCAAGGTATGGCTACACCTTC	CSVEDPNLGARYGYTF
NA	TRBV7-3	TRBJ2-7	NA	TGTGCCAGCAGCGGGAGCACTAGTGAGCAGTACTTC	CASSGSTSEQYF
NA	TRBV19	TRBJ2-1	NA	TGTGCCAGTACCCCAGGGTGGCAGGCAACCCCCCCGTCCTACAATGAGCAGTTCTTC	CASTPGWQATPPSYNEQFF
NA	TRBV27	TRBJ2-1	NA	TGTGCCAGCTATAACGTCAATGAGCAGTTCTTC	CASYNVNEQFF
NA	TRBV19	TRBJ2-2	NA	TGTGCCAGTAGTAGGGCGCCGCCGAACACCGGGGAGCTGTTTTTT	CASSRAPPNTGELFF
TRBD1	TRBV7-9	TRBJ2-7	few	TGTGCCAGCAGCCCCCGGACAGGGCCCTACGAGCAGTACTTC	CASSPRTGPYEQYF
TRBD2	TRBV27	TRBJ2-7	NA	TGTGCCAGCAGTTGGTCTAGCGGGACTTCCGAGCAGTACTTC	CASSWSSGTSEQYF
TRBD1	TRBV28	TRBJ1-5	NA	TGTGCCAGCAGTGGGGGACAGGGGATACAGCCCCAGCATTTT	CASSGGQGIQPQHF
NA	TRBV6-5	TRBJ2-7	NA	TGTGCCAGCAGTTACTCGAAGGGCAGATCCTACGAGCAGTACTTC	CASSYSKGRSYEQYF
NA	TRBV19	TRBJ2-7	NA	TGTGCCAGTGGGAAGGGAACTTGGACCTACGAGCAGTACTTC	CASGKGTWTYEQYF
NA	TRBV2	TRBJ1-5	few	TGTGCCAGCAGTGAGGAGTGGGAGTCTCAGCCCCAGCATTTT	CASSEEWESQPQHF
NA	TRBV27	TRBJ1-5	NA	TGTGCCAGCAGTGCAGGGTTCAATCAGCCCCAGCATTTT	CASSAGFNQPQHF
NA	TRBV7-2	TRBJ2-2	NA	TGTGCCAGCAGCCCCGATCGCGCCGGGGAGCTGTTTTTT	CASSPDRAGELFF
TRBD2	TRBV5-1	TRBJ2-7	NA	TGCGCCAGCAAAGCAGCGGGAGGCGGCAACGAGCAGTACTTC	CASKAAGGGNEQYF
NA	TRBV9	TRBJ1-3	NA	TGTGCCAGCAGCGCCCCGAGCAGCTCTGGAAACACCATATATTTT	CASSAPSSSGNTIYF
NA	TRBV7-8	TRBJ1-2	NA	TGTGCCAGCAGCACAAAGACAGAGAACTATGGCTACACCTTC	CASSTKTENYGYTF
TRBD1	TRBV27	TRBJ2-7	NA	TGTGCCAGCAGGGGACAGGAGATCTCCTACGAGCAGTACTTC	CASRGQEISYEQYF
TRBD1	TRBV27	TRBJ1-1	NA	TGTGCCAGCAGTTTAAGGACGGGACAGAGGGCCTCGGATACTGAAGCTTTCTTT	CASSLRTGQRASDTEAFF
NA	TRBV6-5	TRBJ1-1	NA	TGTGCCAGCAGTTACTCGGGGGGAGGCTTGGACACTGAAGCTTTCTTT	CASSYSGGGLDTEAFF